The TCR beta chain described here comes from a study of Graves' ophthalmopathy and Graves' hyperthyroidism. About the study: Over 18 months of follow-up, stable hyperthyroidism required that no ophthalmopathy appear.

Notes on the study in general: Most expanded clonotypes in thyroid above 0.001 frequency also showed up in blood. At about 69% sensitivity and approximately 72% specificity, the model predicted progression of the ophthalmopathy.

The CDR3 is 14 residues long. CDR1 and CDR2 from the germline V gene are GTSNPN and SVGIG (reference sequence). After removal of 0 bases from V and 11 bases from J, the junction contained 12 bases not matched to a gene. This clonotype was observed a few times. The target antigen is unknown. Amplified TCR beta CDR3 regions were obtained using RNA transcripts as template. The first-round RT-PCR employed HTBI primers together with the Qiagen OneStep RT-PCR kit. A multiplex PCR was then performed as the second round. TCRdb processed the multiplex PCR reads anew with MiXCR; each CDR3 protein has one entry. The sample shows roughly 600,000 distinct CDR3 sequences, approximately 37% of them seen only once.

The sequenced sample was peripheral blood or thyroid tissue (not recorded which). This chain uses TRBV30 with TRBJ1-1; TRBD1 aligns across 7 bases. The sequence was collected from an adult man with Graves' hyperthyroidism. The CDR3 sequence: CAWSVRDRGINAFF. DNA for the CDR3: TGTGCCTGGAGTGTACGGGACAGAGGGATTAATGCTTTCTTT. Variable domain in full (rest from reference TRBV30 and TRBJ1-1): SQTIHQWPATLVQPVGSPLSLECTVEGTSNPNLYWYRQAAGRGLQLLFYSVGIGQISSEVPQNLSASRPQDRQFILSSKKLLLSDSGFYLCAWSVRDRGINAFFGQGTRLTVV.